This T cell receptor (beta chain) was captured by sequencing in a study of graft-versus-host responses after intestinal transplantation. At the level of the study: Grafts that recipients had were multivisceral, liver-intestinal, or isolated intestinal transplants. Whole-study results and caveats: Marrow from the recipient contained GvH clones, some of which had appeared first in ileum or blood. The study found high graft-versus-host to host-versus-graft clonal ratios in allografts of patients with graft-donor T cell macrochimerism.

Clones were read by immunoSEQ multiplex PCR, and TCRdb kept only the in-frame ones, dropping some. The data hold around 99,000 clones, with about 93% observed a single time. As for this clone: Antigen specificity is unknown.

CDR1 and CDR2 (germline): SNHLY, FYNNEI. There are 14 residues in the CDR3. With V trimmed by 9 bases and J by 6 bases, 11 bases remained unmatched. The sample consisted of unstimulated CD8+ T cells sorted from spleen or lymph node cells, taken before intestinal transplant. The TCR originated in a human donor who received an intestinal transplant. The chain links TRBV2 to TRBJ2-3; 8 bases are a match to TRBD2. For the CDR3, the DNA is TGTGCCAGGGGTACGGGGGGGCCTATGGATACGCAGTATTTT. Protein sequence: CARGTGGPMDTQYF.